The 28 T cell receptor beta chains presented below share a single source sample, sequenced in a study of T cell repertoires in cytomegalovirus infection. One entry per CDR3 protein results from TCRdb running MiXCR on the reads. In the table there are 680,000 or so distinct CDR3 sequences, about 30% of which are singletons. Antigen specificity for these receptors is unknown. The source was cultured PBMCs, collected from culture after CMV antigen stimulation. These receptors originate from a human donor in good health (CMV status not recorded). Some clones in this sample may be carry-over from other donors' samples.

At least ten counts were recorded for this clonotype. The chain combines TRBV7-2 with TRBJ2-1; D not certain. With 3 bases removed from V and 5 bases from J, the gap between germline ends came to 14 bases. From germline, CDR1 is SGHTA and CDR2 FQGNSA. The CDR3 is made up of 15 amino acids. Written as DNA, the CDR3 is TGTGCCAGCAGCTTTACCGGCGGCGGAAACAATGAGCAGTTCTTC. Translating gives CASSFTGGGNNEQFF.

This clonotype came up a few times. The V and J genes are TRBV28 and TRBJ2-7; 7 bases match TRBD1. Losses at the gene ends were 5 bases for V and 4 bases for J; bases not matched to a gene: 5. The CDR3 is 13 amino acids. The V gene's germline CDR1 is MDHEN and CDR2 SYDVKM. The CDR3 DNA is TGTGCCAGCAGTCGGACAGGCCAATACGAGCAGTACTTC. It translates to CASSRTGQYEQYF.

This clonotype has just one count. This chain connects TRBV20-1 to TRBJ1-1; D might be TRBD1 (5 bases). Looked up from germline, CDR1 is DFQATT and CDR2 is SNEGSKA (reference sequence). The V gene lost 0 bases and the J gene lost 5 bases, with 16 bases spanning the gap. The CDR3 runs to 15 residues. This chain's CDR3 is CSARDLMGGNTEAFF. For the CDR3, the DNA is TGCAGTGCTAGAGATCTGATGGGGGGGAATACTGAAGCTTTCTTT.

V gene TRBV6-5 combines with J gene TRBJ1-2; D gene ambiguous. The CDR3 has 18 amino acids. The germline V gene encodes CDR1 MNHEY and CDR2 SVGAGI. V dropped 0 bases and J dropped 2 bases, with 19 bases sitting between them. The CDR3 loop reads CASSYSVPLGRGNYGYTF. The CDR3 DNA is TGTGCCAGCAGTTACTCTGTCCCTTTGGGGAGAGGGAACTATGGCTACACCTTC.

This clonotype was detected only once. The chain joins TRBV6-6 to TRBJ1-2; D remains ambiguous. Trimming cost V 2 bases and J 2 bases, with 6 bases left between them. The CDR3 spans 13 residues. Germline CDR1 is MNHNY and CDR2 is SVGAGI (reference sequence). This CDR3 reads CASSYSYNYGYTF. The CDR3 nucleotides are TGTGCCAGCAGTTACAGTTACAACTATGGCTACACCTTC.

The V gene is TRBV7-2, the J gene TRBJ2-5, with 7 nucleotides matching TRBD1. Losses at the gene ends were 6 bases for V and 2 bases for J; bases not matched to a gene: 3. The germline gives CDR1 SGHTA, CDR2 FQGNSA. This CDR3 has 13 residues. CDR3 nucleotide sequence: TGTGCCAGCAGGGGACAGTCTCAAGAGACCCAGTACTTC. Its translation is CASRGQSQETQYF.

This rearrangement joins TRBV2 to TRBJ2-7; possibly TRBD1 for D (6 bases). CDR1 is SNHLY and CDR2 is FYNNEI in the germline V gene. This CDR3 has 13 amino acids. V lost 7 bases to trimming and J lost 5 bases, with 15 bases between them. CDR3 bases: TGTGCCAGCAATTTCATCAGGGGCCACGAGCAGTACTTC. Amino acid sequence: CASNFIRGHEQYF.

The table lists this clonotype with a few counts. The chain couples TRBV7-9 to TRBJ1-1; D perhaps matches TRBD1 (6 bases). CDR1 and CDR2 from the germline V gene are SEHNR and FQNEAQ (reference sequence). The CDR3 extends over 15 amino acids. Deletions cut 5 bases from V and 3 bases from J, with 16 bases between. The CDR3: CASSRDKTGDTEAFF. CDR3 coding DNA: TGTGCCAGCAGCCGGGACAAAACCGGGGACACTGAAGCTTTCTTT.

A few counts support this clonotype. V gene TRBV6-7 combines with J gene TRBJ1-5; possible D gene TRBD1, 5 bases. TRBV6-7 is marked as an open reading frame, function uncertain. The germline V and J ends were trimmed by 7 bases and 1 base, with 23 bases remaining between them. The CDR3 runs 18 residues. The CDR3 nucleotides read TGTGCCAGCATACTTTCCGGTCGAGGGGCACGGAGCAATCAGCCCCAGCATTTT. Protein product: CASILSGRGARSNQPQHF.

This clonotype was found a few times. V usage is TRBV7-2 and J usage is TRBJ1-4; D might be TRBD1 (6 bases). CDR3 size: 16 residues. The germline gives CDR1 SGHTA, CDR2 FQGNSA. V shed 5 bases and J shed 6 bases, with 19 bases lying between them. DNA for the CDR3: TGTGCCAGCAGCGTGGCAGGGGTTGAGATCTATGAAAAACTGTTTTTT. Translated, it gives CASSVAGVEIYEKLFF.

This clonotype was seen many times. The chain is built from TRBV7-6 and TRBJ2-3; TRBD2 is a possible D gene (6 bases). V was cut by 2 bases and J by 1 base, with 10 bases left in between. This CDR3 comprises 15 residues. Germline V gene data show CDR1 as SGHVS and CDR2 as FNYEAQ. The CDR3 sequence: CASSLIGGGTDTQYF. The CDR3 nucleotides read TGTGCCAGCAGCTTAATCGGGGGTGGCACAGATACGCAGTATTTT. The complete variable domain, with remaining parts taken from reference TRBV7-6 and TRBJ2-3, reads GAGVSQSPRYKVTKRGQDVALRCDPISGHVSLYWYRQALGQGPEFLTYFNYEAQQDKSGLPNDRFSAERPEGSISTLTIQRTEQRDSAMYRCASSLIGGGTDTQYFGPGTRLTVL.

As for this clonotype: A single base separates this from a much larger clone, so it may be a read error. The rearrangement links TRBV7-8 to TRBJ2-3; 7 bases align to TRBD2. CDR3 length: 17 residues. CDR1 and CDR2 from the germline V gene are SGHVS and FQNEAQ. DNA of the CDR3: TGTGCCAGCAACTTAGCCCGGACTAGGCGCCGCGGGGATACGCAGTATTTT. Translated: CASNLARTRRRGDTQYF. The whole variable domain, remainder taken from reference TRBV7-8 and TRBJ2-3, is GAGVSQSPRYKVAKRGQDVALRCDPISGHVSLFWYQQALGQGPEFLTYFQNEAQLDKSGLPSDRFFAERPEGSVSTLKIQRTQQEDSAVYLCASNLARTRRRGDTQYFGPGTRLTVL.

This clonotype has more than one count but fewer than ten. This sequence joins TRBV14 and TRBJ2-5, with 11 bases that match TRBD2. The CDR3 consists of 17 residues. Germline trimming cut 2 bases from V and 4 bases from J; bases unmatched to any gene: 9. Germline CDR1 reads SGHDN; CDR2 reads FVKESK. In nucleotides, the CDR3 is TGTGCCAGCAGCCAACGATTGGGACTAGCGGCCCCAGAGACCCAGTACTTC. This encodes CASSQRLGLAAPETQYF. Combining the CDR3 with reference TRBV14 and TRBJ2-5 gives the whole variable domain EAGVTQFPSHSVIEKGQTVTLRCDPISGHDNLYWYRRVMGKEIKFLLHFVKESKQDESGMPNNRFLAERTGGTYSTLKVQPAELEDSGVYFCASSQRLGLAAPETQYFGPGTRLLVL.

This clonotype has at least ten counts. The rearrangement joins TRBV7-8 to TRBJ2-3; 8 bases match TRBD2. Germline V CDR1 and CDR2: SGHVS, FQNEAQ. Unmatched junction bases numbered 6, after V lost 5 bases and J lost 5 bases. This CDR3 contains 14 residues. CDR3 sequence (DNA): TGTGCCAGCAGCAGAAGCGGGGGAAAAGATACGCAGTATTTT. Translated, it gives CASSRSGGKDTQYF. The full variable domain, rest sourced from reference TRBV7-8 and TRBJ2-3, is GAGVSQSPRYKVAKRGQDVALRCDPISGHVSLFWYQQALGQGPEFLTYFQNEAQLDKSGLPSDRFFAERPEGSVSTLKIQRTQQEDSAVYLCASSRSGGKDTQYFGPGTRLTVL.

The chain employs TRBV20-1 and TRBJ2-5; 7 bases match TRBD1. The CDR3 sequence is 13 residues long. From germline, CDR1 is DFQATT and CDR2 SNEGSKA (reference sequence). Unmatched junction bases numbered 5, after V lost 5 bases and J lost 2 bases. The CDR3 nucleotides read TGCAGTGCTGGGGACAGAGCTCAAGAGACCCAGTACTTC. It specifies CSAGDRAQETQYF.

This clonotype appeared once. CDR3 coding DNA: TGTGCCAGCAGCTTAGGGTCTTTCGTTGGACAAAACATTCAGTACTTC. This sequence encodes CASSLGSFVGQNIQYF. The chain uses TRBV7-8 and TRBJ2-4; D remains ambiguous. The CDR3 length is 16 residues. Between the trimmed V and J ends, which lost 1 base and 5 bases, there was a span of 15 bases. Germline assignment: CDR1 SGHVS and CDR2 FQNEAQ.

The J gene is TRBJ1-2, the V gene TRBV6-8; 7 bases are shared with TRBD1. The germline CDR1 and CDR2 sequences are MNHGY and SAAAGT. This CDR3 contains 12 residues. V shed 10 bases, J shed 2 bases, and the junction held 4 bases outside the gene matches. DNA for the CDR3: TGTGCCACCACGACAGGGAACTATGGCTACACCTTC. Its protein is CATTTGNYGYTF.

In DNA form, the CDR3 reads TGTGCCAGCCTAGCGGGGGGAAGCACAGATACGCAGTATTTT. Residues: CASLAGGSTDTQYF. V usage is TRBV6-1 and J usage is TRBJ2-3; TRBD2 agrees at 11 bases. V was pared by 8 bases and J by 0 bases, with 1 base of the junction left unmatched. In germline, CDR1 is MNHNS, CDR2 SASEGT. The CDR3 extends over 14 amino acids.

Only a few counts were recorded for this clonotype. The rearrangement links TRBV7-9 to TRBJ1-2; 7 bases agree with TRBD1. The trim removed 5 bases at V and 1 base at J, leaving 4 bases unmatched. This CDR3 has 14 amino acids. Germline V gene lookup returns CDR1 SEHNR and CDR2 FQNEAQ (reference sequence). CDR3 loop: CASSPTGINYGYTF. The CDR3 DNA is TGTGCCAGCAGCCCGACAGGGATTAACTATGGCTACACCTTC.

The CDR3 spells CATQDTEGVSYEQYF. As DNA, the CDR3 is TGTGCCACTCAAGATACGGAGGGGGTCTCCTACGAGCAGTACTTC. V and J are TRBV10-3 and TRBJ2-7; either TRBD1 or TRBD2 may fit D (6 bases each). The CDR3 sequence is 15 residues long. The V gene lost 10 bases and the J gene lost 0 bases, with 19 bases spanning the gap. From germline, CDR1 is ENHRY and CDR2 SYGVKD.

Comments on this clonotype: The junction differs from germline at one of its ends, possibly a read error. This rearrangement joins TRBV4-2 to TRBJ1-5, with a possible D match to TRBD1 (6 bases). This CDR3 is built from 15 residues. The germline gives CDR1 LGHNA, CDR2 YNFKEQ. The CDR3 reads CVSSQDGTRSQPQHF. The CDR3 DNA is TGTGTCAGCAGCCAAGATGGGACACGAAGTCAGCCCCAGCATTTT.

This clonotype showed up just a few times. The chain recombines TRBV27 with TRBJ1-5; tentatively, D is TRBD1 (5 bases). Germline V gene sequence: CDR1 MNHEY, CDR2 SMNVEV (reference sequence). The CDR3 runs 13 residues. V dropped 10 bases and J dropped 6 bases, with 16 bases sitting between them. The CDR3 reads CATAIGARQPQHF. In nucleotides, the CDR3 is TGTGCCACGGCGATAGGGGCTCGTCAGCCCCAGCATTTT.

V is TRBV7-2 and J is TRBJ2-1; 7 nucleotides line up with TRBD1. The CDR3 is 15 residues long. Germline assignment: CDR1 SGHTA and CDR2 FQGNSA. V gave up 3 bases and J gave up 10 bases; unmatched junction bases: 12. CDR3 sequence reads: CASSLGQWPEREQFF. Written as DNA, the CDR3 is TGTGCCAGCAGCTTGGGACAGTGGCCGGAAAGGGAGCAGTTCTTC.

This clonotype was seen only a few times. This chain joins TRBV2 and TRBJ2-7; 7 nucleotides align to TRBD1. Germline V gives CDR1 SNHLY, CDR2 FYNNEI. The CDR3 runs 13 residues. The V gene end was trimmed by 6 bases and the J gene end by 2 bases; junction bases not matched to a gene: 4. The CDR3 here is CASSKDRAYEQYF. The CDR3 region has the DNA TGTGCCAGCAGCAAAGACAGGGCCTACGAGCAGTACTTC.

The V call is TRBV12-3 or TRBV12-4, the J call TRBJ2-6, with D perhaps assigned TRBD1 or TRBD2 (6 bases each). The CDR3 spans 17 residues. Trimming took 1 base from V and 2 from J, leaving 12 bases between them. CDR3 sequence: CASSLGPRGAGANVLTF. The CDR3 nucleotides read TGTGCCAGCAGTTTAGGCCCGAGGGGGGCTGGGGCCAACGTCCTGACTTTC.

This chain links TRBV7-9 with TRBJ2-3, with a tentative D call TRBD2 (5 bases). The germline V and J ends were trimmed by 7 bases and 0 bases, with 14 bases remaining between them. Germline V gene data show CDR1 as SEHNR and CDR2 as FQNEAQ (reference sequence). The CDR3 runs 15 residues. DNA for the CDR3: TGTGCCAGCACCCCATCAGGCGGGAGCACAGATACGCAGTATTTT. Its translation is CASTPSGGSTDTQYF.

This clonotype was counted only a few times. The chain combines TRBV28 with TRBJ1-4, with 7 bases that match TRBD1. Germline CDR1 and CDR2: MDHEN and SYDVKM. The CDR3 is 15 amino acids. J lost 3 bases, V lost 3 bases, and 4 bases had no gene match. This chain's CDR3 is CASSFLGQPNEKLFF. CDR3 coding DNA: TGTGCCAGCAGTTTTTTGGGACAGCCTAATGAAAAACTGTTTTTT.

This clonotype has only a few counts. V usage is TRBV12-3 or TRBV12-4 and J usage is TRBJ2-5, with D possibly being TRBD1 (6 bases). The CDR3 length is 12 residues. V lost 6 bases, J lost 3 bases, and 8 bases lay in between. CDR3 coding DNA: TGTGCCAGCAGACACAGGGAAGAGACCCAGTACTTC. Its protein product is CASRHREETQYF.